The 11 T cell receptor beta chains below come from one sample, sequenced in a study of CD8+ T cells in alopecia areata. The treatment here: oral pan-JAK inhibitor, 5-10 mg twice daily. Reverse transcribed after extraction, RNA yielded cDNA as the sequencing template. Sequencing used immunoSEQ multiplex PCR; TCRdb keeps in-frame clones, though not all of them. Of about 100,000 clones listed, 44% are singletons. Sequences were derived from CD8+ T cells sorted from blood, sampled at week 24, from a patient treated with tofacitinib. These receptor sequences come from a human donor with alopecia areata.

The chain links TRBV6-1 to TRBJ2-7; TRBD1 might be the D (6 bases). The CDR3 totals 12 residues. Trimming took off 11 bases at V and 3 bases at J, with 14 bases between the two ends. CDR1 is MNHNS, CDR2 SASEGT, per germline. CDR3 sequence reads: CASQRTDYEQYF. The CDR3 DNA is TGTGCCTCTCAGAGGACAGACTACGAGCAGTACTTC.

V and J are TRBV2 and TRBJ2-1, with a possible D match to TRBD2 (5 bases). CDR1 and CDR2 from the germline V gene are SNHLY and FYNNEI. The V end lost 6 bases, the J end lost 8 bases, and 17 bases lay between the germline ends. This CDR3 spans 14 amino acids. CDR3 amino acids: CASRADSSVHEQFF. The CDR3 DNA sequence: TGTGCCAGCAGAGCGGACTCCTCGGTCCATGAGCAGTTCTTC.

Only a few counts were recorded for this clone. The J gene is TRBJ2-7, the V gene TRBV30; D call uncertain. V shed 3 bases and J shed 2 bases, with 14 bases lying between them. Per germline, CDR1 GTSNPN and CDR2 SVGIG (reference sequence). The CDR3 consists of 14 residues. Here the CDR3 DNA reads TGTGCCTGGAGCCTCCTGACTGGGACCTACGAGCAGTACTTC. It yields the protein CAWSLLTGTYEQYF.

The table lists this clone with a few counts. This chain connects TRBV19 to TRBJ2-2, with 7 bases identical to TRBD2. CDR1 is LNHDA, CDR2 SQIVND, per germline (reference sequence). The CDR3 contains 16 residues. The ends lost 3 bases at V and 2 bases at J; junction bases unmatched: 6. CDR3 amino acids: CASSILLAENTGELFF. Here the CDR3 DNA reads TGTGCCAGTAGTATCTTGCTAGCGGAAAACACCGGGGAGCTGTTTTTT.

This clone has only a few counts. The chain recombines TRBV2 with TRBJ2-7; 8 nucleotides align to TRBD2. V lost 5 bases and J lost 5; bases outside the gene matches: 8. CDR3 length: 14 amino acids. Germline V gene lookup returns CDR1 SNHLY and CDR2 FYNNEI. CDR3 region: CASSRREGPDEQYF. DNA for the CDR3: TGTGCCAGCAGTAGACGGGAGGGCCCCGACGAGCAGTACTTC.

This sequence joins TRBV29-1 and TRBJ2-7; possible D gene TRBD2, 5 bases. The CDR3 length is 13 residues. CDR1 SQVTM and CDR2 ANQGSEA come from the germline V gene. V was cut by 3 bases and J by 2 bases, with 11 bases left in between. Here the CDR3 DNA reads TGCAGCGTTGAGACGAGGGTACCCTACGAGCAGTACTTC. Translating it yields CSVETRVPYEQYF.

The gene calls are TRBV5-1 and TRBJ2-7, with 9 bases lining up with TRBD1. The CDR3 runs 14 residues. The junction had 7 bases not matched to a gene; V was cut back by 3 bases and J by 6 bases. Germline values: CDR1 SGHRS, CDR2 YFSETQ. CDR3 in DNA: TGCGCCAGCAGCTCCGGGACAGGGTGGACCGAGCAGTACTTC. It yields the protein CASSSGTGWTEQYF.

The chain is built from TRBV9 and TRBJ1-1; D may be TRBD1 (5 bases). Trimming removed 7 bases from V and 2 bases from J, with 12 bases in between. The germline V gene encodes CDR1 SGDLS and CDR2 YYNGEE. The CDR3 sequence is 13 residues long. In DNA form, the CDR3 reads TGTGCCAGCGGCGCTGGGGCCAACACTGAAGCTTTCTTT. It encodes CASGAGANTEAFF.

The V call is TRBV4-3, the J call TRBJ2-3; 10 bases are a match to TRBD2. Looked up from germline, CDR1 is LGHNA and CDR2 is YSLEER. This CDR3 is built from 17 residues. V trimming: 2 bases; J trimming: 3 bases; junction bases outside the gene matches: 8. CDR3 region: CASSQSPVLAGTDTQYF. For the CDR3, the DNA is TGCGCCAGCAGCCAATCCCCGGTACTAGCGGGAACAGATACGCAGTATTTT.

Comment on this clone: The germline gene is not matched at one end of the junction; a read error may be the cause. The chain recombines TRBV7-6 with TRBJ2-7, with a weak D call TRBD2 (5 bases). The length of the CDR3 is 12 residues. In germline, CDR1 is SGHVS, CDR2 FNYEAQ. The CDR3 protein is CATSGTRGEQYF. The CDR3 coding sequence is TGTGCCACCAGCGGAACCCGGGGCGAGCAGTACTTC. The entire variable domain, with the rest obtained from reference TRBV7-6 and TRBJ2-7, is as follows: GAGVSQSPRYKVTKRGQDVALRCDPISGHVSLYWYRQALGQGPEFLTYFNYEAQQDKSGLPNDRFSAERPEGSISTLTIQRTEQRDSAMYRCATSGTRGEQYFGPGTRLTVT.

This clone showed up just a few times. This chain connects TRBV11-2 to TRBJ2-7; D gene unclear. Germline values: CDR1 SGHAT, CDR2 FQNNGV. The CDR3 is 11 residues long. V was shortened by 4 bases and J by 2 bases, with 3 bases between the two germline ends. The CDR3 reads CASSSPYEQYF. CDR3 in DNA: TGTGCCAGCAGCTCTCCCTACGAGCAGTACTTC.